This T cell receptor (beta chain) was identified during a study of cytomegalovirus exposure and HLA in healthy donors. About the research overall: Most genotyped donors, around four fifths of more than 300, had Caucasian-associated genetic ancestry. Study-level findings and limits: Earlier analysis yielded a pattern in which most TCR beta V segments were productive about 90% or about 30% of the time. Researchers catalogued under 200 TCR beta chains as cytomegalovirus-associated. Researchers reported in a later analysis that a missense DCLRE1C variant was tied to TCR beta V- and J-gene trimming.

On this clone: Its antigen is undetermined.

Researchers ran the PCR with 60 Vbeta and 13 Jbeta primers. Using immunoSEQ multiplex PCR, the repertoire was profiled, and TCRdb retains in-frame clones only, with some absent. The sample has roughly 34,000 clones, around 83% seen once. Germline-derived CDR1 and CDR2 are LGHNA and YNFKEQ. With 1 base removed from V and 1 base from J, the gap between germline ends came to 10 bases. The length of the CDR3 is 16 residues. J is TRBJ2-2 and V is TRBV4-2, with D possibly TRBD2 on 6 matching bases. The specimen was PBMCs. The origin of this receptor is a woman younger than 35 in good health and CMV-seronegative. CDR3 loop: CASSQAVSGNTGELFF. CDR3 bases: TGTGCCAGCAGCCAAGCTGTTAGCGGGAACACCGGGGAGCTGTTTTTT.